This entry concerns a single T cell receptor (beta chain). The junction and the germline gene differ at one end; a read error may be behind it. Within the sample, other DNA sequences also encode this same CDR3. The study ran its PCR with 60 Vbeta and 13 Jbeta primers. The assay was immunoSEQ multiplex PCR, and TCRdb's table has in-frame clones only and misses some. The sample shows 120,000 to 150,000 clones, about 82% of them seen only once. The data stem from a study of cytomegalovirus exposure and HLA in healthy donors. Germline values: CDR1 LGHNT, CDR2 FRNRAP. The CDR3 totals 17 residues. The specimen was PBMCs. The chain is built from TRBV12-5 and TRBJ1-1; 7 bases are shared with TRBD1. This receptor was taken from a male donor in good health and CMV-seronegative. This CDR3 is CASGLSLDRVMNTEAFF. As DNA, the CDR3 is TGTGCTAGTGGTTTGTCCCTAGACAGGGTGATGAACACTGAAGCTTTCTTC.